Following are 8 T cell receptor beta chains from one sample sequenced in a study of CD8 T cells in ankylosing spondylitis. Study outcomes and limitations: Fewer than 10 highly homologous variants formed a TCR beta motif that appeared characteristic of ankylosing spondylitis blood.

Using its own MiXCR run on the 5' RACE reads, TCRdb lists one record per CDR3 protein. This table holds around 490,000 distinct CDR3 sequences, 5.3% found once. These TCRs' antigens remain unknown. The sample was blood, either unsorted or a sorted T cell fraction (not recorded which). The origin of the receptors is a male donor with ankylosing spondylitis.

The sample holds many counts of this clonotype. J is TRBJ2-7 and V is TRBV4-1, with no clear D. This CDR3 is 16 amino acids long. Per the germline V gene, CDR1 is MGHRA and CDR2 is YSYEKL. With 3 bases removed from V and 0 bases from J, the gap between germline ends came to 15 bases. CDR3 nucleotides: TGCGCCAGCAGCCACGGTAGTGGACGGAGCTCCTACGAGCAGTACTTC. Its protein product is CASSHGSGRSSYEQYF.

This clonotype was picked up a small number of times. This CDR3 reads CASSTGGGSSGNTIYF. The CDR3 DNA reads TGTGCCAGCTCAACCGGAGGCGGGAGCTCTGGAAACACCATATATTTT. The chain carries TRBV18 and TRBJ1-3; no definite D call. The germline V gene has CDR1 KGHSH and CDR2 LQKENI. The CDR3 has 16 amino acids. The ends were cut back, 5 bases at V and 0 bases at J, with 14 bases in the middle.

In its sample, this clonotype was seen many times. The chain links TRBV4-2 to TRBJ1-2; TRBD1 might be the D (5 bases). Trimming left V 2 bases short and J 4 bases short, with 8 bases between. This CDR3 is 13 amino acids long. Germline-derived CDR1 and CDR2 are LGHNA and YNFKEQ. CDR3 in amino acids: CASSQRGSYGYTF. The CDR3 coding sequence is TGTGCCAGCAGCCAACGGGGCAGCTATGGCTACACCTTC.

This chain links TRBV4-1 with TRBJ2-7; TRBD1 is a possible D gene (6 bases). Trimming removed 3 bases from V and 2 bases from J, with 14 bases in between. The CDR3 has 15 amino acids. CDR1 MGHRA and CDR2 YSYEKL come from the germline V gene. Here the CDR3 reads CASSHRYTGTYEQYF. As DNA, the CDR3 is TGCGCCAGCAGCCACCGCTACACAGGGACCTACGAGCAGTACTTC.

This clonotype occurred many times. The rearrangement uses TRBV6-1 and TRBJ2-2, with D unresolved. The CDR3 is 14 residues long. Looked up from germline, CDR1 is MNHNS and CDR2 is SASEGT. Trimming shortened V by 2 bases and J by 6 bases, and 10 bases separated the two germline ends. CDR3 DNA: TGTGCCAGCAGTGAACTCCAGCGAGCCGGGGAGCTGTTTTTT. Translation: CASSELQRAGELFF.

This clonotype has only a few counts. V and J are TRBV7-2 and TRBJ1-5; possibly TRBD1 for D (6 bases). This CDR3 is built from 15 residues. Deletions cut 5 bases from V and 2 bases from J, with 13 bases between. Germline V gene lookup returns CDR1 SGHTA and CDR2 FQGNSA. CDR3 in amino acids: CASSAMGGGNQPQHF. The CDR3 nucleotides read TGTGCCAGCAGCGCGATGGGGGGCGGCAATCAGCCCCAGCATTTT. Using reference TRBV7-2 and TRBJ1-5 for the parts outside the CDR3, the full variable domain is GAGVSQSPSNKVTEKGKDVELRCDPISGHTALYWYRQSLGQGLEFLIYFQGNSAPDKSGLPSDRFSAERTGGSVSTLTIQRTQQEDSAVYLCASSAMGGGNQPQHFGDGTRLSIL.

This clonotype was observed a handful of times. This rearrangement joins TRBV11-3 to TRBJ2-5, with 7 bases matching TRBD2. Germline V lookup: CDR1 SGHNT, CDR2 YENEEA. V lost 4 bases, J lost 4 bases, and 9 bases stayed unmatched. The CDR3 has 15 amino acids. CDR3 residues: CASSSFAGVGETQYF. CDR3 nucleotides: TGTGCCAGCAGCTCGTTTGCGGGGGTGGGAGAGACCCAGTACTTC.

This clonotype was counted ten times or more. This rearrangement joins TRBV10-3 to TRBJ1-3, with D possibly matching TRBD1 (5 bases). Germline CDR1 is ENHRY and CDR2 is SYGVKD. V was trimmed by 7 bases and J by 8 bases, leaving 18 bases between them. This CDR3 region has 14 residues. The CDR3, as DNA: TGTGCCATCAAGACGCCAACTGGGGGGGACACCATATATTTT. The encoded protein is CAIKTPTGGDTIYF.